The 24 T cell receptor beta chains below were found in one sample sequenced in a study of blood T cell repertoires in COVID-19. This table comes from immunoSEQ multiplex PCR, and its TCRdb copy is limited to in-frame clones, with some not included. The repertoire consists of a few hundred thousand clones, with roughly four fifths occurring once and the leading ten covering more than 15%. Source material: peripheral blood. The receptors here all came from a person aged 65-85 years with COVID-19, enrolled during active disease.

The V call is TRBV4-2, the J call TRBJ2-7, with 7 bases fitting TRBD2. V lost 6 bases, J lost 0 bases, and 2 bases stayed unmatched. This CDR3 is built from 13 residues. CDR1 is LGHNA and CDR2 is YNFKEQ in the germline V gene. CDR3: CASRGTNSYEQYF. CDR3 nucleotide sequence: TGTGCCAGCAGGGGGACTAACTCCTACGAGCAGTACTTC.

This clone has just a few counts. The chain couples TRBV3-1 (or the pseudogene TRBV3-2) to TRBJ1-1; no clear D. Germline V lookup: CDR1 LGHDT, CDR2 YNNKEL (reference sequence). The CDR3 sequence is 14 residues long. V gave up 1 base and J gave up 4 bases, with 10 bases separating them. The CDR3 nucleotides read TGTGCCAGCAGCCAAGGGTATTCGGGCACTGAAGCTTTCTTT. Residues: CASSQGYSGTEAFF.

V and J are TRBV18 and TRBJ1-1, with D hard to call. Germline CDR1 and CDR2: KGHSH and LQKENI. The V end lost 3 bases, the J end lost 5 bases, and 13 bases lay between the germline ends. This CDR3 has 14 residues. CDR3 sequence: CASSPSSAGTEAFF. CDR3 DNA sequence: TGTGCCAGCTCACCCTCCTCGGCCGGGACTGAAGCTTTCTTT.

This clone was found a few times. The rearrangement joins TRBV6-1 to TRBJ1-5, with D hard to call. V lost 1 base to trimming and J lost 7 bases, with 14 bases between them. This CDR3 contains 15 residues. The germline gives CDR1 MNHNS, CDR2 SASEGT. The CDR3 nucleotides are TGTGCCAGCAGTGAAGGGGAGGGAGGGTCACAGCCCCAGCATTTT. Translated: CASSEGEGGSQPQHF.

This clone was detected only a few times. The chain joins TRBV10-3 to TRBJ2-3; D might be TRBD2 (5 bases). V lost 7 bases to trimming and J lost 2 bases, with 13 bases between them. The germline V gene encodes CDR1 ENHRY and CDR2 SYGVKD. This CDR3 has 14 amino acids. The CDR3 loop reads CAIKEELVTDTQYF. The CDR3 region has the DNA TGTGCCATCAAGGAGGAATTGGTCACAGATACGCAGTATTTT.

The V gene is TRBV4-3, the J gene TRBJ2-3; TRBD2 matches at 13 bases. Germline V gene data show CDR1 as LGHNA and CDR2 as YSLEER. V shed 0 bases and J 8 bases; nucleotides not matched to a gene: 5. The CDR3 is 16 residues long. The CDR3 sequence is CASSQELAGGLGTQYF. CDR3 nucleotides: TGCGCCAGCAGCCAAGAACTAGCGGGGGGGCTGGGTACGCAGTATTTT.

The V and J genes are TRBV7-3 and TRBJ2-3, with 7 bases lining up with TRBD2. V was pared by 0 bases and J by 2 bases, with 2 bases of the junction left unmatched. The germline V gene has CDR1 SGHTA and CDR2 FQGTGA. CDR3 length: 15 residues. CDR3 in DNA: TGTGCCAGCAGCTTAACAGGGACTAACACAGATACGCAGTATTTT. As protein: CASSLTGTNTDTQYF.

This clone was seen more than once but under ten times. V and J are TRBV7-3 and TRBJ2-7, with TRBD2 identical over 8 bases. The V gene's germline CDR1 is SGHTA and CDR2 FQGTGA. Trimming took 5 bases from V and 2 from J; bases not matched to a gene: 8. The CDR3 is made up of 15 amino acids. Written as DNA, the CDR3 is TGTGCCAGCAGCCCGGCGGGGGGTCAACCCTACGAGCAGTACTTC. Translated, it gives CASSPAGGQPYEQYF.

The chain combines TRBV29-1 with TRBJ1-3, with TRBD1 matching 8 bases. The CDR3 has 13 residues. V lost 6 bases and J lost 2; bases outside the gene matches: 3. Germline CDR1 is SQVTM and CDR2 is ANQGSEA. This chain's CDR3 is CSVMTGAGNTIYF. The CDR3, as DNA: TGCAGCGTGATGACAGGGGCTGGAAACACCATATATTTT.

This sequence joins TRBV3-1 (or the pseudogene TRBV3-2) and TRBJ1-2, with 7 bases fitting TRBD1. With V trimmed by 4 bases and J by 0 bases, 5 bases remained unmatched. The CDR3 consists of 15 residues. In germline, CDR1 is LGHDT, CDR2 YNNKEL (reference sequence). The DNA of the CDR3 is TGTGCCAGCAGCCGCCGACAGGGATCTAACTATGGCTACACCTTC. Residues: CASSRRQGSNYGYTF.

This clone was counted only a few times. The V and J genes are TRBV30 and TRBJ2-3; 10 nucleotides match TRBD1. Germline-derived CDR1 and CDR2 are GTSNPN and SVGIG (reference sequence). CDR3 size: 14 residues. The ends lost 3 bases at V and 5 bases at J; junction bases unmatched: 5. CDR3 in DNA: TGTGCCTGGAGCTACGGGACAGGGGAAGATACGCAGTATTTT. Its protein is CAWSYGTGEDTQYF.

The J gene is TRBJ1-3, the V gene TRBV18, with 7 bases fitting TRBD1. The germline gives CDR1 KGHSH, CDR2 LQKENI. Losses at the gene ends were 2 bases for V and 0 bases for J; bases not matched to a gene: 10. This CDR3 region has 18 residues. CDR3 amino acids: CASSPLDSGGVSGNTIYF. As DNA, the CDR3 is TGTGCCAGCTCACCATTGGATTCAGGGGGTGTCTCTGGAAACACCATATATTTT.

The rearrangement links TRBV15 to TRBJ2-3, with a tentative D call TRBD2 (6 bases). The V end lost 6 bases, the J end lost 6 bases, and 13 bases lay between the germline ends. CDR1 and CDR2 (germline): LNHNV, YYDKDF (reference sequence). There are 13 residues in the CDR3. The CDR3 DNA follows: TGTGCCACCAGAGCGGGTCTCCTGGATACGCAGTATTTT. Amino acid sequence: CATRAGLLDTQYF.

This clone was counted once. This rearrangement joins TRBV6-5 to TRBJ2-7; 7 nucleotides match TRBD2. The CDR3 spans 14 residues. The ends lost 6 bases at V and 0 bases at J; junction bases unmatched: 5. CDR1 is MNHEY and CDR2 is SVGAGI in the germline V gene. CDR3 region: CASRGRGLSYEQYF. CDR3 DNA sequence: TGTGCCAGCAGGGGGAGGGGACTCTCCTACGAGCAGTACTTC.

As concerns this clone: Other DNA sequences in the sample encode the same CDR3. The genes are TRBV6-5 and TRBJ2-3; a possible D gene is TRBD2 (5 bases). Germline loops: CDR1 MNHEY, CDR2 SVGAGI. This CDR3 spans 16 amino acids. V shed 0 bases and J shed 1 base, with 11 bases lying between them. DNA of the CDR3: TGTGCCAGCAGTTACTCGATATCCGGGGGCACAGATACGCAGTATTTT. Its protein is CASSYSISGGTDTQYF.

The chain combines TRBV10-3 with TRBJ2-5; D possibly corresponds to TRBD2 (5 bases). This CDR3 has 14 residues. Germline assignment: CDR1 ENHRY and CDR2 SYGVKD. V lost 10 bases to trimming and J lost 5 bases, with 20 bases between them. CDR3 DNA: TGTGCCACTCGGGTTGATCGTCCGGGGGAGACCCAGTACTTC. This codes for CATRVDRPGETQYF.

The chain employs TRBV4-1 and TRBJ2-1, with 10 bases lining up with TRBD2. CDR3 length equals 14 residues. CDR1 is MGHRA, CDR2 YSYEKL, per germline. With 4 bases clipped from V and 5 bases from J, the junction kept 2 bases outside the gene matches. The CDR3 protein is CASSRSGGNNEQFF. As DNA, the CDR3 is TGCGCCAGCAGCCGTAGCGGGGGGAACAATGAGCAGTTCTTC.

The chain links TRBV19 to TRBJ1-1; D gene ambiguous. V shed 5 bases and J shed 2 bases, with 15 bases lying between them. This CDR3 has 15 amino acids. Germline V gene lookup returns CDR1 LNHDA and CDR2 SQIVND (reference sequence). The CDR3 coding sequence is TGTGCCAGTAGTTCTGGGAGGTTGGTAAACACTGAAGCTTTCTTT. The encoded protein is CASSSGRLVNTEAFF.

The chain has TRBV6-5 and TRBJ2-4, with TRBD2 matching 14 bases. With 10 bases clipped from V and 4 bases from J, the junction kept 3 bases outside the gene matches. The CDR3 is 14 amino acids. Per the germline V gene, CDR1 is MNHEY and CDR2 is SVGAGI. The CDR3 spells CATGLAGGKNIQYF. CDR3 nucleotides: TGTGCCACCGGACTAGCGGGAGGAAAAAACATTCAGTACTTC.

V gene TRBV19 combines with J gene TRBJ1-4, with a weak D call TRBD1 (6 bases). The CDR3 has 15 residues. V was trimmed by 6 bases and J by 0 bases, leaving 11 bases between them. Germline V gene lookup returns CDR1 LNHDA and CDR2 SQIVND (reference sequence). The CDR3 loop reads CASRFGTPTNEKLFF. In DNA, the CDR3 is TGTGCCAGTAGATTCGGGACACCAACTAATGAAAAACTGTTTTTT.

The chain recombines TRBV24-1 with TRBJ2-1, with 10 bases matching TRBD1. The J segment lost 4 bases and the V segment lost 6 bases, leaving 2 bases of the junction unmatched. Germline V gives CDR1 KGHDR, CDR2 SFDVKD. CDR3 size: 14 residues. The CDR3 DNA sequence: TGTGCCACCAGTCGACAGGGGGCGTACAATGAGCAGTTCTTC. Translated, it gives CATSRQGAYNEQFF.

J is TRBJ2-7 and V is TRBV27; TRBD2 matches 7 bases. The CDR3 extends over 17 amino acids. Germline CDR1 is MNHEY and CDR2 is SMNVEV (reference sequence). The V segment lost 7 bases and the J segment 6 bases; nucleotides outside the gene matches: 21. The CDR3 loop reads CASTYRGSGTRIFEQYF. In DNA form, the CDR3 reads TGTGCCAGCACCTATCGGGGCAGCGGGACCCGTATTTTCGAGCAGTACTTC.

V is TRBV28 and J is TRBJ2-4; perhaps TRBD1 as D (6 bases). Between the trimmed V and J ends, which lost 6 bases and 0 bases, there was a span of 12 bases. This CDR3 is built from 15 residues. Germline CDR1 is MDHEN and CDR2 is SYDVKM. The CDR3 sequence: CASSLQGTAKNIQYF. CDR3 sequence (DNA): TGTGCCAGCAGCCTCCAGGGGACAGCCAAAAACATTCAGTACTTC. Together with reference TRBV28 and TRBJ2-4, the CDR3 gives the full variable domain: DVKVTQSSRYLVKRTGEKVFLECVQDMDHENMFWYRQDPGLGLRLIYFSYDVKMKEKGDIPEGYSVSREKKERFSLILESASTNQTSMYLCASSLQGTAKNIQYFGAGTRLSVL.

The chain links TRBV7-7 to TRBJ2-5; 7 bases align to TRBD2. Trimming took 1 base from V and 5 from J; bases not matched to a gene: 7. CDR1 SSHAT and CDR2 FNYEAQ come from the germline V gene (reference sequence). This CDR3 spans 15 amino acids. The chain's CDR3 is CASSLGRGFRETQYF. DNA for the CDR3: TGTGCCAGCAGCTTAGGGCGGGGGTTCAGGGAGACCCAGTACTTC.